This TCR beta chain was found in a study of early T cells in non-severe SARS-CoV-2 infection. Study-level information: Sequencing of unsorted whole blood was done on bulk RNA, leaving chains unpaired.

CDR3 length: 14 residues. Looked up from germline, CDR1 is SGHRS and CDR2 is YFSETQ. V was shortened by 3 bases and J by 7 bases, with 17 bases between the two germline ends. This clonotype was picked up many times. TCRdb analysed the 5' RACE reads with MiXCR anew, one entry per CDR3 protein. The table shows tens of thousands of distinct CDR3 sequences, with roughly 7.7% occurring only once. The sequence derives from an adult who was a healthcare worker with PCR-confirmed SARS-CoV-2 infection or an uninfected control (not recorded which). The sample taken for sequencing was whole blood. The V call is TRBV5-1, the J call TRBJ2-7, with D unresolved. In DNA, the CDR3 is TGCGCCAGCAGCTCGCTCACCGGCCTTTATGAGCAGTACTTC. It encodes CASSSLTGLYEQYF.